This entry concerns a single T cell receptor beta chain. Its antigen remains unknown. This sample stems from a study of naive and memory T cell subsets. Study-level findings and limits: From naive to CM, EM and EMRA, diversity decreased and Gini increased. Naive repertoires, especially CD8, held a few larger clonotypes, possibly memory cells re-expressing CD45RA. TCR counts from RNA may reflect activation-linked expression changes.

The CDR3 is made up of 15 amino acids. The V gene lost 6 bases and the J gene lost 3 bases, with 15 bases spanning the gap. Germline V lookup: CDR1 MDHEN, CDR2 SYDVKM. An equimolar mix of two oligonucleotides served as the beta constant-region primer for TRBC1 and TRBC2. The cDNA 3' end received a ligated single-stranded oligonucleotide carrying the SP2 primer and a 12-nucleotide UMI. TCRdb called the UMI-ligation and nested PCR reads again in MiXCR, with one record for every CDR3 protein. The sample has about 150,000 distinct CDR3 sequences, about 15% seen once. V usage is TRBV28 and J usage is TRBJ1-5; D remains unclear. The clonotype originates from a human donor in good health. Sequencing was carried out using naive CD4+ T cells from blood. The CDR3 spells CASSPYPGNNQPQHF. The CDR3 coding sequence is TGTGCCAGCAGCCCGTATCCGGGAAACAATCAGCCCCAGCATTTT.